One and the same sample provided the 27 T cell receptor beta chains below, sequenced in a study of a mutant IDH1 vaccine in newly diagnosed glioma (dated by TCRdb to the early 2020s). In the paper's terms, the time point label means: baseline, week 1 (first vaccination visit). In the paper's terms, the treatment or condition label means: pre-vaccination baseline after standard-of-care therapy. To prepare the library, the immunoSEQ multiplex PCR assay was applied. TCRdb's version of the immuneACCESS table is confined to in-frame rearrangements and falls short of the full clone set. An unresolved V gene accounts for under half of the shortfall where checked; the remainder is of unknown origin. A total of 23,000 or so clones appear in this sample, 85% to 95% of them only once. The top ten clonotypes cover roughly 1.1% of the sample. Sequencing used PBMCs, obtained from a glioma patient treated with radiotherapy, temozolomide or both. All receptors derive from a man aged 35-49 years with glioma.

The CDR3 is CASSPIRGGELFF. The CDR3, as DNA: TGCGCCAGCAGCCCGATTCGTGGCGGGGAGCTGTTTTTT. The chain couples TRBV4-3 to TRBJ2-2; D remains ambiguous. Germline V lookup: CDR1 LGHNA, CDR2 YSLEER. Trimming removed 4 bases from V and 7 bases from J, with 10 bases in between. The CDR3 is made up of 13 amino acids.

The DNA of the CDR3 is TGTGCCAGCACCGCGGGGGCTAACACTGAAGCTTTCTTT. This encodes CASTAGANTEAFF. The J gene is TRBJ1-1, the V gene TRBV9; D is possibly TRBD1 (6 bases). Trimming took 6 bases from V and 2 from J, leaving 11 bases between them. CDR3 size: 13 residues. The germline CDR1 and CDR2 sequences are SGDLS and YYNGEE. The full variable domain, completed using reference TRBV9 and TRBJ1-1, is DSGVTQTPKHLITATGQRVTLRCSPRSGDLSVYWYQQSLDQGLQFLIQYYNGEERAKGNILERFSAQQFPDLHSELNLSSLELGDSALYFCASTAGANTEAFFGQGTRLTVV.

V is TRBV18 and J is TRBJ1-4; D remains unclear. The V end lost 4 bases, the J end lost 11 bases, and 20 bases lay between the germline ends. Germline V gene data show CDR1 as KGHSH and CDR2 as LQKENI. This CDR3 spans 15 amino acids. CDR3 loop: CASSQGGGTAFKLFF. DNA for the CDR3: TGTGCCAGCTCACAAGGCGGCGGAACGGCCTTTAAACTGTTTTTT. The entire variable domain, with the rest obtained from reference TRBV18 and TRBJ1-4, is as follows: NAGVMQNPRHLVRRRGQEARLRCSPMKGHSHVYWYRQLPEEGLKFMVYLQKENIIDESGMPKERFSAEFPKEGPSILRIQQVVRGDSAAYFCASSQGGGTAFKLFFGSGTQLSVL.

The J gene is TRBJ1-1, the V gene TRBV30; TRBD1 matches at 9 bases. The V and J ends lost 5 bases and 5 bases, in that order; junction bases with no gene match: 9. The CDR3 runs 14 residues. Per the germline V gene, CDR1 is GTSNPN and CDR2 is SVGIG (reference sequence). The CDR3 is CAWGGQGTLTEAFF. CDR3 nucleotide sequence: TGTGCCTGGGGCGGACAGGGGACTTTAACTGAAGCTTTCTTT.

The CDR3 DNA reads as TGTGCCAGCAGCTTGAAGCCCCCAGCGGGGTTTACCTACGAGCAGTACTTC. It yields the protein CASSLKPPAGFTYEQYF. The chain employs TRBV5-5 and TRBJ2-7; TRBD2 matches at 7 bases. Germline V gene sequence: CDR1 SGHKS, CDR2 YYEKEE (reference sequence). The CDR3 contains 17 residues. V was clipped by 1 base and J by 2 bases; unmatched bases: 12.

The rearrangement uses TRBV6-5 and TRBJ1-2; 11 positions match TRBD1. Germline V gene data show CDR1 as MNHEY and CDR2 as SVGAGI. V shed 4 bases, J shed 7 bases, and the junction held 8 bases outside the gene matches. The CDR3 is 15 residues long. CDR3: CASSLPGTGGGGYTF. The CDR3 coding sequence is TGTGCCAGCAGTTTGCCCGGGACAGGGGGAGGTGGCTACACCTTC.

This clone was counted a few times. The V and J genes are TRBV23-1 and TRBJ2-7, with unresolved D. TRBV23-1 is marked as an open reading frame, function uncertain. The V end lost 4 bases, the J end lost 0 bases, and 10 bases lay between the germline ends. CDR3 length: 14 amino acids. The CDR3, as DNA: TGCGCCAGCAGTCCCTGTAGTTACTCCTACGAGCAGTACTTC. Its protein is CASSPCSYSYEQYF.

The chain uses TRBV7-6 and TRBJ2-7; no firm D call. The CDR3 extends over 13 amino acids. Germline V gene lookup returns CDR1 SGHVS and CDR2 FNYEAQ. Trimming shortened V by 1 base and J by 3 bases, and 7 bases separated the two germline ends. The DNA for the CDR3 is TGTGCCAGCAGCTTAGAGGATGGCTACGAGCAGTACTTC. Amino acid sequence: CASSLEDGYEQYF.

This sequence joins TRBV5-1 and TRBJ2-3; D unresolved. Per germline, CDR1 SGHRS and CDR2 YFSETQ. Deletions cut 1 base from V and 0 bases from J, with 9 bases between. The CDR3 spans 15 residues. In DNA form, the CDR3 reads TGCGCCAGCAGCTTGTGGCGGTCTAGCACAGATACGCAGTATTTT. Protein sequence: CASSLWRSSTDTQYF.

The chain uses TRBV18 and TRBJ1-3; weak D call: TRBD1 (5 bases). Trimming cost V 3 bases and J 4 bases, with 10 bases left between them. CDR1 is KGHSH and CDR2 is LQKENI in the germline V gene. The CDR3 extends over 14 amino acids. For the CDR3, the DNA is TGTGCCAGCTCACCGGGGGGTGCCGGAAACACCATATATTTT. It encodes CASSPGGAGNTIYF.

The CDR3 DNA follows: TGTGCCAGCAGCGTCGGACAGCCTGGTCAGCCCCAGCATTTT. Translated: CASSVGQPGQPQHF. This chain connects TRBV7-9 to TRBJ1-5; possible D gene TRBD1, 6 bases. The CDR3 covers 14 residues. V lost 5 bases to trimming and J lost 6 bases, with 14 bases between them. The germline V gene encodes CDR1 SEHNR and CDR2 FQNEAQ (reference sequence).

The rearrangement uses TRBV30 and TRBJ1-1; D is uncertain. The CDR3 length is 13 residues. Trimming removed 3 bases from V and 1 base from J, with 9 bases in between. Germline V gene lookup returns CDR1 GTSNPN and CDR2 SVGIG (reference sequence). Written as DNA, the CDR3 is TGTGCCTGGAGACAGACACGGAACACTGAAGCTTTCTTT. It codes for CAWRQTRNTEAFF.

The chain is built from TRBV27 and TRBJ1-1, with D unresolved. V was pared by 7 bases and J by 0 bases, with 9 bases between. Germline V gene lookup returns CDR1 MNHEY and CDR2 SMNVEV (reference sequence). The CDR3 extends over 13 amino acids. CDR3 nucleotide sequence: TGTGCCAGCAATCAAGACATGAACACTGAAGCTTTCTTT. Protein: CASNQDMNTEAFF.

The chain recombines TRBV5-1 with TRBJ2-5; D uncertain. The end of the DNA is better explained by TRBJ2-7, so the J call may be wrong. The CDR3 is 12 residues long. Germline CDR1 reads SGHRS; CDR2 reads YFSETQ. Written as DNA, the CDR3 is TGCGCCAGCAGCTTGGGTTACGACGAGCAGTACTTC. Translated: CASSLGYDEQYF.

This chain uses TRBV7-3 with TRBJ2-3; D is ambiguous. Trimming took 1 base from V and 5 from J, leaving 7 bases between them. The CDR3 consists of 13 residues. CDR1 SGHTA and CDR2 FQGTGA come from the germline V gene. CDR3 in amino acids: CASSLSWQDTQYF. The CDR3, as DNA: TGTGCCAGCAGCTTAAGTTGGCAAGATACGCAGTATTTT.

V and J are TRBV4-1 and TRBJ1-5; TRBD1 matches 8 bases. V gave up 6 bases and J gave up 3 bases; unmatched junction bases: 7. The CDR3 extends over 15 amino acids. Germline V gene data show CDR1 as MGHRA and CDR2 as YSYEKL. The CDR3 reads CASSTTGDLNQPQHF. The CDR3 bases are TGCGCCAGCAGTACGACAGGGGACCTCAATCAGCCCCAGCATTTT.

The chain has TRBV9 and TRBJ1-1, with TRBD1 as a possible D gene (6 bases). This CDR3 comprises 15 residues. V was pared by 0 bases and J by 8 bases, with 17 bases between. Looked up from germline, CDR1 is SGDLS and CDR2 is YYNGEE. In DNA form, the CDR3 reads TGTGCCAGCAGCGTAGTTGGGGGGCAGTCGGTCGAAGCTTTCTTT. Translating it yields CASSVVGGQSVEAFF.

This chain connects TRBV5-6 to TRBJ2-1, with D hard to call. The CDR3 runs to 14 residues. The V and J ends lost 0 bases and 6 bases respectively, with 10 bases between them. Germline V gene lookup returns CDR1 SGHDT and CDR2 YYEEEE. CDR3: CASSLVGRPNEQFF. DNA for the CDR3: TGTGCCAGCAGCTTGGTGGGCAGGCCCAATGAGCAGTTCTTC.

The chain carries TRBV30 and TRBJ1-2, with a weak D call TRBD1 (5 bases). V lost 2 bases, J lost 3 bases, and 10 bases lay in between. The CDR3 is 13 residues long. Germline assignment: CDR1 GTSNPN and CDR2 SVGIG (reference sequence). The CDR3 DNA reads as TGTGCCTGGAGTCCTGGGGCTGACTATGGCTACACCTTC. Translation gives CAWSPGADYGYTF.

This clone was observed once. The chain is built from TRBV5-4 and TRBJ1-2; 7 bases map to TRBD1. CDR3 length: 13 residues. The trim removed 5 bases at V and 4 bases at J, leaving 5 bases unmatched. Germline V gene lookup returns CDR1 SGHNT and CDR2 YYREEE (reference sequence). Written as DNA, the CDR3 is TGTGCCAGCAGTCGGGACAGCCTCTATGGCTACACCTTC. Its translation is CASSRDSLYGYTF.

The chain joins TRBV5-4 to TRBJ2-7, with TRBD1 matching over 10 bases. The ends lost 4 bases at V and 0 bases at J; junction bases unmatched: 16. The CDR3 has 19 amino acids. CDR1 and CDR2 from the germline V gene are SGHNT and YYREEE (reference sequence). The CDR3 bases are TGTGCCAGCAGCCCCGGGACAGGGGATGCGTTGCAGAGCTCCTACGAGCAGTACTTC. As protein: CASSPGTGDALQSSYEQYF.

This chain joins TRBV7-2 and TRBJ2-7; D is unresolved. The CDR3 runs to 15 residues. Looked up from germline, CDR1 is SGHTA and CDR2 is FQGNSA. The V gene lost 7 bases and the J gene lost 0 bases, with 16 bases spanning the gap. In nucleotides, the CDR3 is TGTGCCAGCACCCTGAGCGCCAGGAGCTCCTACGAGCAGTACTTC. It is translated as CASTLSARSSYEQYF.

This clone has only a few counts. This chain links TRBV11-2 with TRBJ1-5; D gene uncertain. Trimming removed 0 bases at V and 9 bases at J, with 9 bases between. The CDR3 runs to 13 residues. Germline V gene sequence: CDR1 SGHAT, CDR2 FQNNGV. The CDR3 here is CASSLDLGTPQHF. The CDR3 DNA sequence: TGTGCCAGCAGCTTAGATCTTGGCACGCCCCAGCATTTT.

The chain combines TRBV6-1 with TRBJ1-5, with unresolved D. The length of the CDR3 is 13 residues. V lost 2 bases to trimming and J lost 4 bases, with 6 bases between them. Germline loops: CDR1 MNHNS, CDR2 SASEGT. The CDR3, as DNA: TGTGCCAGCAGTGAAAGGGTTAATCAGCCCCAGCATTTT. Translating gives CASSERVNQPQHF.

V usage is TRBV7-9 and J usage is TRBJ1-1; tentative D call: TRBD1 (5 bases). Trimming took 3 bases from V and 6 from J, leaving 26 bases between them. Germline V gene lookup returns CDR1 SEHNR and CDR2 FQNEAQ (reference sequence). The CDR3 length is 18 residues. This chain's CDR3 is CASSFKQSLQGLGPEAFF. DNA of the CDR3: TGTGCCAGCAGCTTTAAACAGTCTCTTCAGGGTCTAGGCCCTGAAGCTTTCTTT.

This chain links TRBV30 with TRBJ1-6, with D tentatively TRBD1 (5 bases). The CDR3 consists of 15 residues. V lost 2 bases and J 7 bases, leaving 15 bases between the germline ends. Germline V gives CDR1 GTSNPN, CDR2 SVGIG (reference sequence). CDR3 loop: CAWSLVGTANSPLHF. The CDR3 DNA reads TGTGCCTGGAGTCTCGTCGGGACGGCAAATTCACCCCTCCACTTT.

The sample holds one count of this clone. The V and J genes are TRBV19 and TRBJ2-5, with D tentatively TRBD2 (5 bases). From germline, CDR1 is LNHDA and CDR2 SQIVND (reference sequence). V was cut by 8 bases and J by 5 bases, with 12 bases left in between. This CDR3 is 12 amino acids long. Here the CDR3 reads CASGRGMETQYF. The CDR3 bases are TGTGCCAGTGGGCGAGGGATGGAGACCCAGTACTTC.